These 29 T cell receptor beta chains came from one sample sequenced in a study of blood T cell repertoires in COVID-19. This table comes from immunoSEQ multiplex PCR, and its TCRdb copy is limited to in-frame clones, with some not included. The profile shows around 100,000 clones, approximately 86% of them singletons. Sequenced sample: peripheral blood. The receptors here all came from a middle-aged man with acute or convalescent COVID-19.

The chain joins TRBV2 to TRBJ2-3; 8 nucleotides line up with TRBD2. V was pared by 4 bases and J by 4 bases, with 7 bases of the junction left unmatched. CDR1 and CDR2 from the germline V gene are SNHLY and FYNNEI. This CDR3 comprises 15 residues. As DNA, the CDR3 is TGTGCCAGCAGTGTAGAGCGGGAGAACTCAGATACGCAGTATTTT. This gives the protein CASSVERENSDTQYF.

J is TRBJ2-5 and V is TRBV5-6; D is possibly TRBD2 (6 bases). Germline loops: CDR1 SGHDT, CDR2 YYEEEE. The CDR3 has 13 amino acids. Trimming took off 4 bases at V and 5 bases at J, with 12 bases between the two ends. The CDR3 spells CASSLARGETQYF. DNA for the CDR3: TGTGCCAGCAGCCTGGCCCGGGGGGAGACCCAGTACTTC.

This CDR3 is CASSYRRSGSKAGNSPLHF. The CDR3 DNA reads TGTGCCAGCAGTTACAGACGATCAGGGTCGAAGGCTGGGAATTCACCCCTCCACTTT. The rearrangement uses TRBV5-6 and TRBJ1-6; the D gene is possibly TRBD1 (5 bases). Germline V gene data show CDR1 as SGHDT and CDR2 as YYEEEE. Deletions cut 5 bases from V and 7 bases from J, with 28 bases between. The CDR3 spans 19 residues.

The V call is TRBV4-1, the J call TRBJ1-6; 7 bases fit TRBD1. The germline gives CDR1 MGHRA, CDR2 YSYEKL. The CDR3 runs 20 residues. V dropped 3 bases and J dropped 7; count of bases not matched to a gene: 21. CDR3 loop: CASSQAAATGSIRVNSPLHF. The CDR3 bases are TGCGCCAGCAGCCAGGCGGCCGCGACAGGGAGTATCAGGGTAAATTCACCCCTCCACTTT.

This chain uses TRBV11-2 with TRBJ2-7; 7 nucleotides line up with TRBD2. Germline V CDR1 and CDR2: SGHAT, FQNNGV. J gave up 6 bases and V 4 bases, and 12 bases lay outside the gene matches. The CDR3 is 15 amino acids. The CDR3 DNA follows: TGTGCCAGCAGCTCTTCAGCGACTAGCAATTTCGAGCAGTACTTC. It is translated as CASSSSATSNFEQYF.

This clone was seen just once. The CDR3 region is CASSPGPDTQYF. CDR3 bases: TGTGCCAGCAGTCCAGGGCCAGATACGCAGTATTTT. The chain carries TRBV2 and TRBJ2-3; TRBD1 is a possible D gene (5 bases). The CDR3 is 12 amino acids. CDR1 SNHLY and CDR2 FYNNEI come from the germline V gene. V was cut by 5 bases and J by 4 bases, with 7 bases left in between.

The chain has TRBV11-2 and TRBJ1-3; the D is unclear. Germline assignment: CDR1 SGHAT and CDR2 FQNNGV. The CDR3 contains 15 residues. V lost 1 base and J 0 bases, leaving 7 bases between the germline ends. The CDR3 loop reads CASSLGLFSGNTIYF. CDR3 nucleotide sequence: TGTGCCAGCAGCTTAGGACTATTCTCTGGAAACACCATATATTTT. Using reference TRBV11-2 and TRBJ1-3 for the parts outside the CDR3, the full variable domain is EAGVAQSPRYKIIEKRQSVAFWCNPISGHATLYWYQQILGQGPKLLIQFQNNGVVDDSQLPKDRFSAERLKGVDSTLKIQPAKLEDSAVYLCASSLGLFSGNTIYFGEGSWLTVV.

V and J are TRBV6-5 and TRBJ1-2, with no clear D. V was trimmed by 7 bases and J by 7 bases, leaving 16 bases between them. This CDR3 spans 13 amino acids. The germline V gene encodes CDR1 MNHEY and CDR2 SVGAGI. The CDR3 loop is CASTNLPWFGYTF. CDR3 coding DNA: TGTGCCAGCACCAACCTACCTTGGTTTGGCTACACCTTC.

The V gene is TRBV4-2, the J gene TRBJ2-3; TRBD2 matches 13 bases. CDR1 and CDR2 from the germline V gene are LGHNA and YNFKEQ. J lost 0 bases, V lost 0 bases, and 3 bases had no gene match. The CDR3 totals 18 residues. The CDR3 sequence: CASSQELAGGLSTDTQYF. CDR3 DNA: TGTGCCAGCAGCCAAGAACTAGCGGGGGGGCTTAGCACAGATACGCAGTATTTT.

The CDR3 loop is CATSVAGSDQPQHF. CDR3 sequence (DNA): TGTGCCACCAGTGTGGCGGGGAGCGATCAGCCCCAGCATTTT. The V call is TRBV24-1, the J call TRBJ1-5, with D unresolved. Trimming took 5 bases from V and 5 from J, leaving 12 bases between them. This CDR3 has 14 amino acids. The germline gives CDR1 KGHDR, CDR2 SFDVKD.

The chain combines TRBV5-1 with TRBJ2-2; 9 bases line up with TRBD2. Germline V gene lookup returns CDR1 SGHRS and CDR2 YFSETQ. Losses at the gene ends were 4 bases for V and 7 bases for J; bases not matched to a gene: 11. This CDR3 comprises 16 residues. CDR3 sequence reads: CASSTLAGWGSGELFF. The CDR3 DNA sequence: TGCGCCAGCAGCACTCTAGCGGGATGGGGTAGCGGGGAGCTGTTTTTT.

The chain has TRBV7-9 and TRBJ2-3; perhaps TRBD1 as D (6 bases). Germline V lookup: CDR1 SEHNR, CDR2 FQNEAQ (reference sequence). The germline V and J ends were trimmed by 10 bases and 2 bases, with 13 bases remaining between them. This CDR3 has 13 amino acids. The CDR3 loop reads CATSDRHTDTQYF. In DNA form, the CDR3 reads TGTGCCACGTCTGACAGGCACACAGATACGCAGTATTTT.

This clone has a handful of counts. The gene calls are TRBV5-4 and TRBJ2-5; TRBD1 aligns across 7 bases. V was clipped by 2 bases and J by 2 bases; unmatched bases: 18. Germline CDR1 and CDR2: SGHNT and YYREEE (reference sequence). The CDR3 is made up of 19 amino acids. The CDR3 DNA reads as TGTGCCAGCAGCTTCTCCGTCGTAAGGACAGGAGCAAGGCAAGAGACCCAGTACTTC. Translating it yields CASSFSVVRTGARQETQYF.

The rearrangement links TRBV6-2 or TRBV6-3 to TRBJ2-1; TRBD1 agrees at 7 bases. Germline V gives CDR1 MNHEY, CDR2 SVGEGT. V was clipped by 0 bases and J by 3 bases; unmatched bases: 2. This CDR3 region has 15 residues. The CDR3 protein is CASSYSDRVYNEQFF. DNA of the CDR3: TGTGCCAGCAGTTACTCCGACAGGGTCTACAATGAGCAGTTCTTC.

The chain uses TRBV7-2 and TRBJ1-1, with TRBD1 as a possible D gene (5 bases). Germline V lookup: CDR1 SGHTA, CDR2 FQGNSA. This CDR3 comprises 14 residues. The V end was cut by 1 base, the J end by 4 bases, with 10 bases between. CDR3 loop: CASSLVWGGTEAFF. DNA of the CDR3: TGTGCCAGCAGCTTAGTTTGGGGGGGCACTGAAGCTTTCTTT. Full variable domain (missing parts from reference TRBV7-2 and TRBJ1-1): GAGVSQSPSNKVTEKGKDVELRCDPISGHTALYWYRQSLGQGLEFLIYFQGNSAPDKSGLPSDRFSAERTGGSVSTLTIQRTQQEDSAVYLCASSLVWGGTEAFFGQGTRLTVV.

The genes are TRBV29-1 and TRBJ2-5; TRBD2 matches at 7 bases. J was trimmed by 3 bases and V by 6 bases; bases with no gene match: 10. CDR3 length: 14 amino acids. The V gene's germline CDR1 is SQVTM and CDR2 ANQGSEA. The CDR3 DNA sequence: TGCAGCGTGTCACGGGGGACTACAAAAGAGACCCAGTACTTC. Residues: CSVSRGTTKETQYF.

This clone has just a few counts. The V and J genes are TRBV6-5 and TRBJ1-1, with TRBD1 as a possible D gene (5 bases). V was clipped by 2 bases and J by 6 bases, with 7 bases between them. Per germline, CDR1 MNHEY and CDR2 SVGAGI. The CDR3 runs 12 residues. The CDR3 spells CASSYRGAEAFF. DNA of the CDR3: TGTGCCAGCAGTTACCGGGGGGCTGAAGCTTTCTTT.

The chain recombines TRBV2 with TRBJ1-1; D unresolved. Germline-derived CDR1 and CDR2 are SNHLY and FYNNEI. This CDR3 comprises 15 residues. V lost 4 bases and J 5 bases, leaving 17 bases between the germline ends. CDR3 sequence: CASSVWWDSGTEAFF. The CDR3 nucleotides read TGTGCCAGCAGTGTTTGGTGGGATTCGGGGACTGAAGCTTTCTTT.

This clone came up once. The chain is built from TRBV5-4 and TRBJ1-1; 10 bases map to TRBD1. This CDR3 is 15 amino acids long. V lost 1 base to trimming and J lost 5 bases; unmatched junction nucleotides: 5. Germline CDR1 and CDR2: SGHNT and YYREEE (reference sequence). CDR3 residues: CASSLRGQGGTEAFF. CDR3 sequence (DNA): TGTGCCAGCAGCTTGAGAGGACAGGGGGGAACTGAAGCTTTCTTT.

The rearrangement uses TRBV30 and TRBJ1-1; D uncertain. The germline gives CDR1 GTSNPN, CDR2 SVGIG (reference sequence). The CDR3 contains 13 residues. The V and J ends lost 1 base and 0 bases respectively, with 6 bases between them. The CDR3 protein is CAWSAEMNTEAFF. CDR3 nucleotide sequence: TGTGCCTGGAGTGCTGAGATGAACACTGAAGCTTTCTTT.

The V and J genes are TRBV5-4 and TRBJ1-1, with 8 bases aligning to TRBD1. V shed 4 bases, J shed 5 bases, and the junction held 19 bases outside the gene matches. This CDR3 comprises 18 residues. Germline CDR1 SGHNT, CDR2 YYREEE (reference sequence). The CDR3 is CASSPTPDRGPGGTEAFF. DNA for the CDR3: TGTGCCAGCAGCCCAACCCCTGACAGGGGTCCCGGGGGGACTGAAGCTTTCTTT.

This sequence joins TRBV12-5 and TRBJ2-1, with 11 bases that match TRBD2. There are 13 residues in the CDR3. J gave up 6 bases and V 6 bases, and 1 base lay outside the gene matches. Germline CDR1 LGHNT, CDR2 FRNRAP. In nucleotides, the CDR3 is TGTGCTAGTGGGCTAGCGGGAGGCAATGAGCAGTTCTTC. Translation gives CASGLAGGNEQFF.

This clone was seen more than once but under ten times. The chain carries TRBV19 and TRBJ2-7, with D tentatively TRBD2 (6 bases). CDR3 length equals 15 residues. Germline lookup yields CDR1 LNHDA and CDR2 SQIVND (reference sequence). Trimming took off 6 bases at V and 4 bases at J, with 19 bases between the two ends. CDR3: CASRKGTGDVYEQYF. CDR3 coding DNA: TGTGCCAGTAGGAAGGGGACGGGGGATGTTTACGAGCAGTACTTC.

The chain links TRBV7-2 to TRBJ1-6; D uncertain. V lost 1 base, J lost 9 bases, and 7 bases lay in between. CDR1 is SGHTA, CDR2 FQGNSA, per germline. This CDR3 comprises 13 residues. The DNA for the CDR3 is TGTGCCAGCAGCTTAGATCCGGTTTCACCCCTCCACTTT. It is translated as CASSLDPVSPLHF.

This clone was observed a handful of times. J is TRBJ2-1 and V is TRBV5-1; 7 bases align to TRBD1. The germline gives CDR1 SGHRS, CDR2 YFSETQ. The CDR3 contains 15 residues. Trimming removed 6 bases from V and 2 bases from J; junction bases left unmatched: 8. CDR3 coding DNA: TGCGCCAGCACCACTAAGACAGGGACCTACAATGAGCAGTTCTTC. Encoded protein: CASTTKTGTYNEQFF.

The chain couples TRBV4-3 to TRBJ2-7; 9 positions agree with TRBD1. The CDR3 contains 16 residues. Germline V gene data show CDR1 as LGHNA and CDR2 as YSLEER. Germline trimming cut 2 bases from V and 3 bases from J; bases unmatched to any gene: 8. Written as DNA, the CDR3 is TGCGCCAGCAGCCAAACCCCGGGACAGGGTGTCTACGAGCAGTACTTC. Translation: CASSQTPGQGVYEQYF.

The chain joins TRBV6-5 to TRBJ1-5, with D hard to call. V lost 4 bases and J lost 7, with 11 bases in between. CDR1 MNHEY and CDR2 SVGAGI come from the germline V gene. This CDR3 has 13 residues. The CDR3 region is CASSFSPLQPQHF. For the CDR3, the DNA is TGTGCCAGCAGTTTTTCCCCCTTGCAGCCCCAGCATTTT.

The chain uses TRBV7-8 and TRBJ2-5, with 10 bases lining up with TRBD2. The CDR3 is 16 residues long. In germline, CDR1 is SGHVS, CDR2 FQNEAQ. The V and J ends lost 5 bases and 4 bases, in that order; junction bases with no gene match: 10. As DNA, the CDR3 is TGTGCCAGCAGCCCGCGAGCGGGAGGGCCGGGAGAGACCCAGTACTTC. This codes for CASSPRAGGPGETQYF.

For this clone: An end of the junction does not agree with germline; a read error may underlie this. The same CDR3 also results from other DNA sequences found in this sample. This chain joins TRBV30 and TRBJ1-6; 9 nucleotides align to TRBD1. The CDR3 is 13 residues long. Germline V gene sequence: CDR1 GTSNPN, CDR2 SVGIG (reference sequence). CDR3 sequence reads: CAWRTGGNSPLHF. The CDR3 bases are TGTGCCTGGAGGACAGGGGGTAATTCACCTCTCCACTTT.